These 19 T cell receptor beta chains share one sample of origin, sequenced in a study of shared clonotypes between healthy human individuals. Clones were sequenced by immunoSEQ multiplex PCR, and TCRdb holds only the in-frame ones, with some missing. The table shows roughly 640,000 clones, with approximately 79% occurring only once. The sequencing input was memory CD4+ T cells sorted from blood. The subset is: CD45RA-negative fraction. The receptor source for this set is a woman in her twenties or thirties in good health.

The V call is TRBV15, the J call TRBJ1-1; D gene unclear. This CDR3 is 14 amino acids long. V lost 1 base to trimming and J lost 8 bases, with 14 bases between them. The germline V gene encodes CDR1 LNHNV and CDR2 YYDKDF (reference sequence). CDR3 nucleotide sequence: TGTGCCACCAGCAGAGGAGTGGGAGACGGCGAAGCTTTCTTT. Its protein product is CATSRGVGDGEAFF.

The V call is TRBV30, the J call TRBJ1-2; no firm D call. There are 11 residues in the CDR3. V was clipped by 0 bases and J by 3 bases, with 2 bases between them. Germline V gives CDR1 GTSNPN, CDR2 SVGIG (reference sequence). Written as DNA, the CDR3 is TGTGCCTGGAGTGTATACTATGGCTACACCTTC. Translating gives CAWSVYYGYTF. The whole variable domain, filled in from reference TRBV30 and TRBJ1-2, reads SQTIHQWPATLVQPVGSPLSLECTVEGTSNPNLYWYRQAAGRGLQLLFYSVGIGQISSEVPQNLSASRPQDRQFILSSKKLLLSDSGFYLCAWSVYYGYTFGSGTRLTVV.

J is TRBJ2-7 and V is TRBV15; no clear D. The V and J ends lost 3 bases and 2 bases respectively, with 17 bases between them. The CDR3 sequence is 16 residues long. The V gene's germline CDR1 is LNHNV and CDR2 YYDKDF (reference sequence). CDR3 DNA sequence: TGTGCCACCAGCAGCCCCCCCTGGCGAAACCCCTACGAGCAGTACTTC. Its translation: CATSSPPWRNPYEQYF.

The V call is TRBV7-9, the J call TRBJ2-3, with a tentative D call TRBD2 (6 bases). Germline V CDR1 and CDR2: SEHNR, FQNEAQ (reference sequence). The V gene lost 2 bases and the J gene lost 2 bases, with 11 bases spanning the gap. The CDR3 has 15 residues. This chain's CDR3 is CASSLNLANTDTQYF. In DNA form, the CDR3 reads TGTGCCAGCAGCTTAAATCTAGCGAACACAGATACGCAGTATTTT.

The chain carries TRBV9 and TRBJ1-5, with 9 bases matching TRBD1. The CDR3 extends over 14 amino acids. In germline, CDR1 is SGDLS, CDR2 YYNGEE. V dropped 2 bases and J dropped 6; count of bases not matched to a gene: 3. This CDR3 is CASSVGQGLQPQHF. The CDR3 nucleotides are TGTGCCAGCAGCGTCGGACAGGGGCTTCAGCCCCAGCATTTT.

V is TRBV5-1 and J is TRBJ2-5; D gene uncertain. The V gene's germline CDR1 is SGHRS and CDR2 YFSETQ. The CDR3 extends over 13 amino acids. V was shortened by 0 bases and J by 5 bases, with 8 bases between the two germline ends. The CDR3 sequence: CASSLEAWETQYF. DNA of the CDR3: TGCGCCAGCAGCTTGGAAGCTTGGGAGACCCAGTACTTC.

This clone was seen ten or more times. The chain couples TRBV7-8 to TRBJ2-1, with D possibly being TRBD2 (5 bases). This CDR3 has 14 amino acids. CDR1 SGHVS and CDR2 FQNEAQ come from the germline V gene. The ends were cut back, 2 bases at V and 8 bases at J, with 13 bases in the middle. The CDR3 reads CASSLQRDSHEQFF. The CDR3 region has the DNA TGTGCCAGCAGCTTACAGAGGGATAGTCATGAGCAGTTCTTC.

The rearrangement links TRBV6-1 to TRBJ2-7, with a weak D call TRBD1 (6 bases). The CDR3 runs to 13 residues. Germline loops: CDR1 MNHNS, CDR2 SASEGT. V lost 5 bases and J 3 bases, leaving 11 bases between the germline ends. CDR3 sequence (DNA): TGTGCCAGCAGTAGCACAGGGCTCTACGAGCAGTACTTC. Translation gives CASSSTGLYEQYF.

This clone was picked up a small number of times. The chain combines TRBV5-4 with TRBJ2-3, with D unclear. With 0 bases removed from V and 6 bases from J, the gap between germline ends came to 8 bases. The V gene's germline CDR1 is SGHNT and CDR2 YYREEE (reference sequence). The CDR3 is 13 amino acids. In nucleotides, the CDR3 is TGTGCCAGCAGCTTGGGTGAGACGGATACGCAGTATTTT. Protein: CASSLGETDTQYF.

The CDR3 DNA reads TGCAGCGTCCAGGCGGGCGCGGGAGGCCCCTACGAGCAGTACTTC. Translation: CSVQAGAGGPYEQYF. The chain has TRBV29-1 and TRBJ2-7, with TRBD2 matching over 8 bases. CDR1 is SQVTM, CDR2 ANQGSEA, per germline. This CDR3 has 15 amino acids. V was clipped by 6 bases and J by 2 bases; unmatched bases: 12.

Notes on this clone: Additional DNA sequences in this sample encode the identical CDR3. The chain uses TRBV10-3 and TRBJ1-1; TRBD1 aligns across 7 bases. Trimming cost V 7 bases and J 1 base; bases outside gene matches: 3. The CDR3 totals 13 residues. The germline CDR1 and CDR2 sequences are ENHRY and SYGVKD. CDR3 region: CAITGTANTEAFF. In DNA, the CDR3 is TGTGCCATCACTGGGACAGCGAACACTGAAGCTTTCTTT.

V and J are TRBV7-9 and TRBJ1-3, with D perhaps TRBD1 (5 bases). The CDR3 contains 15 residues. V was shortened by 5 bases and J by 0 bases, with 11 bases between the two germline ends. Germline CDR1 and CDR2: SEHNR and FQNEAQ (reference sequence). CDR3 protein: CASSRTGYSGNTIYF. CDR3 coding DNA: TGTGCCAGCAGCCGTACAGGATACTCTGGAAACACCATATATTTT.

The V gene is TRBV7-9, the J gene TRBJ2-3; D might be TRBD1 (5 bases). V was cut by 4 bases and J by 3 bases, with 17 bases left in between. This CDR3 is 16 amino acids long. From germline, CDR1 is SEHNR and CDR2 FQNEAQ (reference sequence). CDR3 coding DNA: TGTGCCAGCAGCTCAAAGACAGAGTCTGGGACAGATACGCAGTATTTT. Encoded protein: CASSSKTESGTDTQYF. Looking up the rest from reference TRBV7-9 and TRBJ2-3 gives the full variable domain: DTGVSQNPRHKITKRGQNVTFRCDPISEHNRLYWYRQTLGQGPEFLTYFQNEAQLEKSRLLSDRFSAERPKGSFSTLEIQRTEQGDSAMYLCASSSKTESGTDTQYFGPGTRLTVL.

This clone came up a few times. The chain joins TRBV19 to TRBJ1-2; possibly TRBD1 for D (6 bases). The V end was cut by 4 bases, the J end by 8 bases, with 14 bases between. Germline V gene data show CDR1 as LNHDA and CDR2 as SQIVND (reference sequence). This CDR3 comprises 13 residues. The CDR3 spells CASSTRRGGGYTF. The CDR3 nucleotides read TGTGCCAGTAGTACCCGCCGGGGGGGCGGCTACACCTTC.

Comment on this clone: Within the sample, other DNA sequences also encode this same CDR3. CDR3 sequence reads: CAISNRSTDTQYF. CDR3 DNA: TGTGCCATCAGCAACAGGAGCACAGATACGCAGTATTTT. This chain joins TRBV10-3 and TRBJ2-3, with D possibly being TRBD1 (5 bases). The V and J ends lost 6 bases and 0 bases respectively, with 7 bases between them. CDR1 is ENHRY, CDR2 SYGVKD, per germline. This CDR3 has 13 amino acids.

The chain recombines TRBV5-1 with TRBJ2-1; 7 bases match TRBD1. V lost 0 bases, J lost 10 bases, and 7 bases stayed unmatched. From germline, CDR1 is SGHRS and CDR2 YFSETQ. This CDR3 has 14 amino acids. The CDR3 loop is CASSLAPQDREQFF. CDR3 DNA: TGCGCCAGCAGCTTGGCCCCCCAGGACAGGGAGCAGTTCTTC.

This clone came up once. This may be a read error, as it is one base from a much larger clone. This sample also contains other DNA sequences that code for the same CDR3. V is TRBV28 and J is TRBJ1-5, with D unclear. The CDR3 totals 12 residues. V was clipped by 4 bases and J by 2 bases, with 3 bases between them. Germline CDR1 MDHEN, CDR2 SYDVKM. The CDR3 loop is CASSYGNQPQHF. Here the CDR3 DNA reads TGTGCCAGCAGTTACGGCAATCAGCCCCAGCATTTT.

J is TRBJ1-1 and V is TRBV19, with TRBD1 matching 8 bases. This CDR3 comprises 16 residues. V was clipped by 0 bases and J by 0 bases; unmatched bases: 3. Germline assignment: CDR1 LNHDA and CDR2 SQIVND (reference sequence). The CDR3 DNA follows: TGTGCCAGTAGTATAGACCCGGGACAGGTGAACACTGAAGCTTTCTTT. Amino acid sequence: CASSIDPGQVNTEAFF.

On this clone: The same CDR3 can be traced to other DNA sequences in this sample. The chain has TRBV5-1 and TRBJ2-3; D may correspond to TRBD1 or TRBD2 (7 bases each). Trimming pared 3 bases from V and 4 bases from J, leaving 12 bases between. Germline V gene sequence: CDR1 SGHRS, CDR2 YFSETQ. This CDR3 region has 14 residues. The CDR3 DNA reads TGCGCCAGCAGCTCTCCAGGGGGGGCAGATACGCAGTATTTT. This encodes CASSSPGGADTQYF.